A single sample is the source of the 3 T cell receptor beta chains below, sequenced in a study of monozygotic twins with cystic fibrosis. Repertoires were generated with immunoSEQ multiplex PCR, while TCRdb's copy carries only in-frame clones and drops some. This sample has 30,000 or so clones, with more than 60% found just once. Specimen: blood. Source of these receptors: a girl aged 5-17 years with cystic fibrosis.

The chain employs TRBV7-2 and TRBJ1-5, with TRBD1 matching 7 bases. Trimming at V came to 5 bases and at J to 9 bases, leaving 7 bases not matched to a gene. Looked up from germline, CDR1 is SGHTA and CDR2 is FQGNSA. The CDR3 covers 13 residues. This CDR3 reads CASSDPGTAPQHF. CDR3 DNA sequence: TGTGCCAGCAGCGACCCCGGGACAGCGCCCCAGCATTTT.

The gene calls are TRBV28 and TRBJ1-5; D is ambiguous. Between the trimmed V and J ends, which lost 6 bases and 2 bases, there was a span of 5 bases. The CDR3 spans 12 residues. The germline V gene has CDR1 MDHEN and CDR2 SYDVKM. CDR3 residues: CASRSGNQPQHF. The CDR3 DNA follows: TGTGCCAGCAGATCGGGCAATCAGCCCCAGCATTTT.

This chain connects TRBV4-1 to TRBJ1-2, with 7 bases aligning to TRBD1. CDR1 is MGHRA and CDR2 is YSYEKL in the germline V gene. This CDR3 comprises 16 residues. The trim removed 0 bases at V and 1 base at J, leaving 5 bases unmatched. The CDR3 DNA reads as TGCGCCAGCAGCCAAGATAGGACAGGTTTTAACTATGGCTACACCTTC. This sequence encodes CASSQDRTGFNYGYTF.